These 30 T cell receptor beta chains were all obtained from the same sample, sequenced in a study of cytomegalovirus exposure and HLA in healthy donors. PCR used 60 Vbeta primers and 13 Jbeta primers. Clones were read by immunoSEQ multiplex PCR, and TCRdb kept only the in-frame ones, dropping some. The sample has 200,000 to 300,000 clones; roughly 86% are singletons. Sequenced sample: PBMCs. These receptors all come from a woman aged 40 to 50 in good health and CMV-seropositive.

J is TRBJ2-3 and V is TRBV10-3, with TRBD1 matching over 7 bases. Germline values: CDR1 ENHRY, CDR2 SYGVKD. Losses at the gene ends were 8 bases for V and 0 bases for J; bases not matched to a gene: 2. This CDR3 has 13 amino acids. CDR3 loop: CAISGQSTDTQYF. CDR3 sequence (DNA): TGTGCCATCTCGGGACAGAGCACAGATACGCAGTATTTT.

CDR3 sequence reads: CASSLGPGLAGEWYNEQFF. DNA for the CDR3: TGTGCCAGCAGCTTGGGACCGGGACTAGCGGGAGAATGGTACAATGAGCAGTTCTTC. J is TRBJ2-1 and V is TRBV5-6, with 14 bases identical to TRBD2. This CDR3 contains 19 residues. Per the germline V gene, CDR1 is SGHDT and CDR2 is YYEEEE. V was pared by 0 bases and J by 4 bases, with 9 bases of the junction left unmatched.

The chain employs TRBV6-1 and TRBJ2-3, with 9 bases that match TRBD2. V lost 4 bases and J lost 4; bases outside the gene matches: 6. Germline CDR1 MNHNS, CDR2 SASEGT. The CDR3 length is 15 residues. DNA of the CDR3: TGTGCCAGCAGTGTGACTAGCGGTACGTCAGATACGCAGTATTTT. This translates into CASSVTSGTSDTQYF.

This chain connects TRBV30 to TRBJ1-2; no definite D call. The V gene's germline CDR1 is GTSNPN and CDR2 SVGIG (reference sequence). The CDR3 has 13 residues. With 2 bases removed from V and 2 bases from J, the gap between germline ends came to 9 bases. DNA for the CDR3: TGTGCCTGGAGTATTGGAGTAAACTATGGCTACACCTTC. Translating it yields CAWSIGVNYGYTF.

The CDR3 spells CASSRAGTGVRETQYF. The CDR3, as DNA: TGTGCCAGCAGCCGTGCGGGGACAGGGGTAAGGGAGACCCAGTACTTC. This chain uses TRBV7-9 with TRBJ2-5; TRBD1 matches at 10 bases. V lost 5 bases, J lost 5 bases, and 11 bases stayed unmatched. Germline assignment: CDR1 SEHNR and CDR2 FQNEAQ (reference sequence). The CDR3 consists of 16 residues.

The CDR3 bases are TGCGCCAGCAGCTATGACTCCCCGGGGACCGGGGAGCTGTTTTTT. Encoded protein: CASSYDSPGTGELFF. The rearrangement joins TRBV5-1 to TRBJ2-2, with D possibly TRBD2 on 5 matching bases. The germline CDR1 and CDR2 sequences are SGHRS and YFSETQ. Trimming removed 3 bases at V and 5 bases at J, with 14 bases between. The CDR3 spans 15 residues.

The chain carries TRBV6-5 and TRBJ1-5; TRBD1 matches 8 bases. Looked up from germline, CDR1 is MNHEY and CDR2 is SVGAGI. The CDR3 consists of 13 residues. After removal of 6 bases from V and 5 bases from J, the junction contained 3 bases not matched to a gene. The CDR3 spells CASSLDRDQPQHF. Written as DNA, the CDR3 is TGTGCCAGCAGCCTGGACAGGGATCAGCCCCAGCATTTT.

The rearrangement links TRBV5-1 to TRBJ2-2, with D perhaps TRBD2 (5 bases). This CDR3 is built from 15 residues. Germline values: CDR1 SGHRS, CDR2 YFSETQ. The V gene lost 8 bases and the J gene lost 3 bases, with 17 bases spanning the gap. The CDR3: CASSPGAVDTGELFF. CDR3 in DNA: TGCGCCAGTTCTCCAGGAGCGGTTGACACCGGGGAGCTGTTTTTT.

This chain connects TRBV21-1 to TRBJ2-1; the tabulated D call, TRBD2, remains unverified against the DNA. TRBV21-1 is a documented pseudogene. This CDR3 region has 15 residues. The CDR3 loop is CASSKGGSGRGEQFF. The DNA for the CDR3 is TGTGCCAGCAGCAAAGGGGGCAGCGGGAGGGGTGAGCAGTTCTTC.

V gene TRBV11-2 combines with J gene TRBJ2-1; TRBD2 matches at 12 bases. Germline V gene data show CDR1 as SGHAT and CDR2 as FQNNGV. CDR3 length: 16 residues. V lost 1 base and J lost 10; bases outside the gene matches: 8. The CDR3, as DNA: TGTGCCAGCAGCTTAGGTTTTCGGCTAGCGGGAGGGGAGCAGTTCTTC. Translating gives CASSLGFRLAGGEQFF.

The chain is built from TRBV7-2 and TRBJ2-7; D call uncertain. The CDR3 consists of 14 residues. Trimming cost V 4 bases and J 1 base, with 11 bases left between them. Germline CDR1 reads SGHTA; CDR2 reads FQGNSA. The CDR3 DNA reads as TGTGCCAGCAGCTCCGGAGTCTTTTCCTACGAGCAGTACTTC. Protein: CASSSGVFSYEQYF.

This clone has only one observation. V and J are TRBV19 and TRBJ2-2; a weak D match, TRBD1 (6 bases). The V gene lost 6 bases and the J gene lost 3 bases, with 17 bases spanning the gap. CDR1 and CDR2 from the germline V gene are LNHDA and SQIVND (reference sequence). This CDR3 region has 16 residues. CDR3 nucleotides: TGTGCCAGTAGGGACCTCACAGGGACGGACACCGGGGAGCTGTTTTTT. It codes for CASRDLTGTDTGELFF.

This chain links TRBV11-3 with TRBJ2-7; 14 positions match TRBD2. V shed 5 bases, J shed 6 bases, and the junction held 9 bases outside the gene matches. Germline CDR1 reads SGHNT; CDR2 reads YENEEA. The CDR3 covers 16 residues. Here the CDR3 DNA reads TGTGCCAGCAGCCCGAAATTGGGACTAGCGGGAGTCGAGCAGTACTTC. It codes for CASSPKLGLAGVEQYF. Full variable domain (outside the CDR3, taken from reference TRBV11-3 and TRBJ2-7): EAGVVQSPRYKIIEKKQPVAFWCNPISGHNTLYWYLQNLGQGPELLIRYENEEAVDDSQLPKDRFSAERLKGVDSTLKIQPAELGDSAVYLCASSPKLGLAGVEQYFGPGTRLTVT.

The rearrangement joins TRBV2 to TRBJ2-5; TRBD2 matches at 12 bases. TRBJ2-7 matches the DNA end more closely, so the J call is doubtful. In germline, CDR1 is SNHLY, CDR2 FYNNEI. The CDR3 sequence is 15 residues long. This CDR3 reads CASSENQLAGGEQYF. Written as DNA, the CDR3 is TGTGCCAGCAGTGAGAACCAACTAGCGGGAGGCGAGCAGTACTTC.

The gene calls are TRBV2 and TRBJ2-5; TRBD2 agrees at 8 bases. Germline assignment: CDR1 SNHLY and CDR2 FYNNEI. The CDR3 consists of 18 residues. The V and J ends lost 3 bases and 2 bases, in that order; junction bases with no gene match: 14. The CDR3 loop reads CASSDPQDSGSWQETQYF. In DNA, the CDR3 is TGTGCCAGCAGTGACCCACAAGACAGCGGGAGTTGGCAAGAGACCCAGTACTTC.

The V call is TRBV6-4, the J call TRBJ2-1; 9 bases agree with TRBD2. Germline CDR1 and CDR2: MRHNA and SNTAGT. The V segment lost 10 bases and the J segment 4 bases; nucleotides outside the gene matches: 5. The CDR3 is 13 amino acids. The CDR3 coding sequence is TGTGCCATTCGGACTAGCGCGTACAATGAGCAGTTCTTC. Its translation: CAIRTSAYNEQFF.

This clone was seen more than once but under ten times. CDR3 protein: CARWRNSGNTIYF. The CDR3 coding sequence is TGTGCCAGATGGCGGAACTCTGGAAACACCATATATTTT. V and J are TRBV5-3 and TRBJ1-3; no definite D call. TRBV5-3 is placed among ORFs of uncertain function. This CDR3 is 13 amino acids long. Trimming left V 7 bases short and J 0 bases short, with 8 bases between.

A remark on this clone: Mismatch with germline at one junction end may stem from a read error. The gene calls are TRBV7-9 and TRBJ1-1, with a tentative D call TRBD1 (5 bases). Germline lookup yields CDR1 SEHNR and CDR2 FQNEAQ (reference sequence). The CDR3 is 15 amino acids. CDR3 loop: CSSSQHQGVGTEAFF. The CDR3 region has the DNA TGTTCCAGCAGCCAACATCAAGGGGTGGGCACTGAAGCTTTCTTT.

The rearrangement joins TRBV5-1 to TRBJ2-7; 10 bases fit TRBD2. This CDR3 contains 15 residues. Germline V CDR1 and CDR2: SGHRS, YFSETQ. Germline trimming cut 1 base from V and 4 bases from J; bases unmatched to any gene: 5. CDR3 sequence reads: CASSLSSGSRYEQYF. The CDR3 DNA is TGCGCCAGCAGCTTGTCTAGCGGGAGTAGGTACGAGCAGTACTTC. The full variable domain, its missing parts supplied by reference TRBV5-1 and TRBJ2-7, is KAGVTQTPRYLIKTRGQQVTLSCSPISGHRSVSWYQQTPGQGLQFLFEYFSETQRNKGNFPGRFSGRQFSNSRSEMNVSTLELGDSALYLCASSLSSGSRYEQYFGPGTRLTVT.

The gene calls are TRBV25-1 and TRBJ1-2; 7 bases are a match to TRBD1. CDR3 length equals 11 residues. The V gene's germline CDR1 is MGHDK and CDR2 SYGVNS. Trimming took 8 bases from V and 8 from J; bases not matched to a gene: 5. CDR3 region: CASLGGLGYTF. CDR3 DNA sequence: TGTGCCAGCCTAGGGGGCTTAGGCTACACCTTC.

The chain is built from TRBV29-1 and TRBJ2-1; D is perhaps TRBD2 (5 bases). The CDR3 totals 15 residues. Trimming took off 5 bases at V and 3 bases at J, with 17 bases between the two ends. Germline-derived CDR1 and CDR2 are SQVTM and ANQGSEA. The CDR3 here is CSVLSRGKVYNEQFF. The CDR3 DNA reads TGCAGCGTTTTGTCCCGGGGAAAAGTCTACAATGAGCAGTTCTTC.

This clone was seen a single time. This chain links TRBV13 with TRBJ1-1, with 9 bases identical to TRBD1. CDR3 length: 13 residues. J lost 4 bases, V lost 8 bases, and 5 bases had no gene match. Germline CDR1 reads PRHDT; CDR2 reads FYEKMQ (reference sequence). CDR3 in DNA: TGTGCCAGCCGGGACAGGGTGGGCACTGAAGCTTTCTTT. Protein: CASRDRVGTEAFF. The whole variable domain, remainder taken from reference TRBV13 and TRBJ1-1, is AAGVIQSPRHLIKEKRETATLKCYPIPRHDTVYWYQQGPGQDPQFLISFYEKMQSDKGSIPDRFSAQQFSDYHSELNMSSLELGDSALYFCASRDRVGTEAFFGQGTRLTVV.

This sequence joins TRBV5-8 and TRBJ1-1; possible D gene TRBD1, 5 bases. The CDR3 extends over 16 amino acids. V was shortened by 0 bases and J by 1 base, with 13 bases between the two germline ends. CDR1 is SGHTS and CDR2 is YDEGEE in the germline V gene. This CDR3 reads CASSLAAGLGNTEAFF. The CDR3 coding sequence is TGTGCCAGCAGCTTGGCAGCGGGACTGGGGAACACTGAAGCTTTCTTT.

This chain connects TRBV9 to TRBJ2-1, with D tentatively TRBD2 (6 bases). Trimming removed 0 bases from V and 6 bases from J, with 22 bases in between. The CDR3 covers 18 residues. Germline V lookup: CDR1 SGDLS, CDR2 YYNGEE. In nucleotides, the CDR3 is TGTGCCAGCAGCGTAGGTCCCGGGACCCTCGGGAGAAGCAATGAGCAGTTCTTC. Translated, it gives CASSVGPGTLGRSNEQFF.

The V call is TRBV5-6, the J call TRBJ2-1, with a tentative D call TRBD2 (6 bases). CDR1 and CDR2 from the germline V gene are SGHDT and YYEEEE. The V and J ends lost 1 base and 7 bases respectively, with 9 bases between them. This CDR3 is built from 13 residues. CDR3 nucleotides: TGTGCCAGCAGCTTGCCTAGCGCGAATGAGCAGTTCTTC. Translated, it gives CASSLPSANEQFF.

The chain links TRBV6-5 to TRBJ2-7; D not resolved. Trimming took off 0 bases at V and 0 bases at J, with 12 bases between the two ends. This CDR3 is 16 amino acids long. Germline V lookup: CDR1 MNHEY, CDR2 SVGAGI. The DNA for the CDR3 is TGTGCCAGCAGTTACTCGATGAGCAGCGTCTCCTACGAGCAGTACTTC. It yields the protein CASSYSMSSVSYEQYF.

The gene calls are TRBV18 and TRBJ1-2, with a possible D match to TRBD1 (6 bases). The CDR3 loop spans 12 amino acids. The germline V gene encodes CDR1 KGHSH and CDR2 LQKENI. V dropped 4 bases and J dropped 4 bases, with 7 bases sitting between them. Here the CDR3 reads CASSQQGYGYTF. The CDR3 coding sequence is TGTGCCAGCTCACAACAGGGCTATGGCTACACCTTC.

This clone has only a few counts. CDR3 DNA: TGTGCCAGCAGCTTAAGCGGGTTCTCTGGAAACACCATATATTTT. Amino acid sequence: CASSLSGFSGNTIYF. J is TRBJ1-3 and V is TRBV7-2; no definite D call. CDR3 size: 15 residues. Trimming shortened V by 2 bases and J by 0 bases, and 8 bases separated the two germline ends. The germline CDR1 and CDR2 sequences are SGHTA and FQGNSA.

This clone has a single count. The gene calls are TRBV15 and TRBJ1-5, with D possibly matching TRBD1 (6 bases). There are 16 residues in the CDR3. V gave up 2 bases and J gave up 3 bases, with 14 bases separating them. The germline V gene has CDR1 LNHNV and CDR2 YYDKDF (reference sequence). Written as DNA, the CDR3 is TGTGCCACCAGCAGAAGGGGCAGGGGCGACAATCAGCCCCAGCATTTT. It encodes CATSRRGRGDNQPQHF.

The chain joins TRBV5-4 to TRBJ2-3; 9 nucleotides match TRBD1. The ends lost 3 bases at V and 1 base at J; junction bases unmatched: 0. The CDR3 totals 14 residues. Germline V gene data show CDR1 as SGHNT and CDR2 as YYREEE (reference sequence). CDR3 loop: CASSWDRGTDTQYF. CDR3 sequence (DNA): TGTGCCAGCAGCTGGGACAGGGGCACAGATACGCAGTATTTT.